The present T cell receptor (beta chain) was sequenced within a study of control samples from healthy donors and cancer patients. The table came from immunoSEQ multiplex PCR; TCRdb's copy has only in-frame clones and leaves some out. This repertoire shows under 200,000 clones, roughly 91% found once; its top ten account for 1.5%. Material: blood. The TCR comes from a woman in her 30s in good health.

DNA of the CDR3: TGTGCCAGCAGCGCCTACGAGCAGTACTTC. Translating it yields CASSAYEQYF. The V and J genes are TRBV21-1 and TRBJ2-7. TRBV21-1 is deemed a pseudogene. The CDR3 covers 10 residues.